These 32 T cell receptor beta chains came from one sample sequenced in a study of cytomegalovirus exposure and HLA in healthy donors (dated by TCRdb to the late 2010s). The library was produced with the immunoSEQ multiplex PCR assay. The multiplex PCR relied on a mix of 60 forward primers for TCR Vbeta segments and 13 reverse primers for TCR Jbeta segments. Drawn from immuneACCESS, this table holds only the in-frame rearrangements with V and J called that TCRdb kept. Clones are partly lost; checked studies trace under half to an unresolved V gene and leave the rest unexplained. For this sample there are some 120,000 clones; roughly 75% appear just once. The ten largest clones add up to about 11% of the sample. The sequenced sample was PBMCs. The receptor source for this set is a young man in good health and CMV-seropositive.

The rearrangement joins TRBV15 to TRBJ2-2, with 8 bases aligning to TRBD1. The V gene end was trimmed by 4 bases and the J gene end by 4 bases; junction bases not matched to a gene: 11. The V gene's germline CDR1 is LNHNV and CDR2 YYDKDF (reference sequence). CDR3 length: 17 residues. In DNA, the CDR3 is TGTGCCACCAGCACGCAATGGACAGGGACGAGCACCGGGGAGCTGTTTTTT. Protein sequence: CATSTQWTGTSTGELFF.

This clone was seen only a few times. This sequence joins TRBV7-2 and TRBJ2-1, with 9 nucleotides matching TRBD2. Germline V CDR1 and CDR2: SGHTA, FQGNSA. V lost 1 base and J lost 9; bases outside the gene matches: 7. This CDR3 is 15 amino acids long. DNA of the CDR3: TGTGCCAGCAGCTTAGGATCTAGCGGGAATGGTGAGCAGTTCTTC. Translated: CASSLGSSGNGEQFF.

The chain has TRBV30 and TRBJ2-1, with 8 nucleotides matching TRBD2. CDR3 length equals 16 residues. V shed 0 bases and J 4 bases; nucleotides not matched to a gene: 8. Germline V CDR1 and CDR2: GTSNPN, SVGIG (reference sequence). The CDR3 nucleotides are TGTGCCTGGAGTGTACAAGCGGGAGATTCATACAATGAGCAGTTCTTC. Its translation is CAWSVQAGDSYNEQFF.

The chain links TRBV5-4 to TRBJ2-7, with 9 bases lining up with TRBD2. V was clipped by 2 bases and J by 2 bases; unmatched bases: 5. CDR1 is SGHNT and CDR2 is YYREEE in the germline V gene (reference sequence). The CDR3 extends over 15 amino acids. CDR3 DNA sequence: TGTGCCAGCAGCTTAGAAGCGGGAGGAGCCTACGAGCAGTACTTC. Its translation is CASSLEAGGAYEQYF. The full variable domain, completed using reference TRBV5-4 and TRBJ2-7, is ETGVTQSPTHLIKTRGQQVTLRCSSQSGHNTVSWYQQALGQGPQFIFQYYREEENGRGNFPPRFSGLQFPNYSSELNVNALELDDSALYLCASSLEAGGAYEQYFGPGTRLTVT.

As for this clone: Sequence at one end of the junction differs from germline and may be a read error. In the same sample, other DNA sequences code for this CDR3. The chain employs TRBV5-1 and TRBJ2-7; 10 bases map to TRBD2. The CDR3 contains 16 residues. Germline CDR1 and CDR2: SGHRS and YFSETQ. CDR3 nucleotide sequence: TGTGCCAGCAGCCCTCGGACTAGCGGTCCGTCCTACGAGCAGTACTTC. This encodes CASSPRTSGPSYEQYF. The whole variable domain, remainder taken from reference TRBV5-1 and TRBJ2-7, is KAGVTQTPRYLIKTRGQQVTLSCSPISGHRSVSWYQQTPGQGLQFLFEYFSETQRNKGNFPGRFSGRQFSNSRSEMNVSTLELGDSALYLCASSPRTSGPSYEQYFGPGTRLTVT.

Written as DNA, the CDR3 is TGCGCCAGCAGCCTTCTGACAGGGGAGGAAACTGAAGCTTTCTTT. Protein sequence: CASSLLTGEETEAFF. This sequence joins TRBV5-1 and TRBJ1-1, with TRBD1 matching 8 bases. The CDR3 totals 15 residues. With 4 bases clipped from V and 5 bases from J, the junction kept 10 bases outside the gene matches. The germline V gene encodes CDR1 SGHRS and CDR2 YFSETQ.

The genes are TRBV11-3 and TRBJ2-2, with a weak D call TRBD2 (6 bases). The CDR3 sequence is 13 residues long. Trimming left V 5 bases short and J 7 bases short, with 11 bases between. The V gene's germline CDR1 is SGHNT and CDR2 YENEEA. The CDR3 coding sequence is TGTGCCAGCAGCCCCCGGGAGCGCGGGGAGCTGTTTTTT. The encoded protein is CASSPRERGELFF.

The chain recombines TRBV6-1 with TRBJ1-3, with D possibly being TRBD1 (6 bases). Trimming left V 4 bases short and J 0 bases short, with 10 bases between. The CDR3 contains 15 residues. Per germline, CDR1 MNHNS and CDR2 SASEGT. As DNA, the CDR3 is TGTGCCAGCAGTGCCGGGACAATCTCTGGAAACACCATATATTTT. Translated, it gives CASSAGTISGNTIYF.

The genes are TRBV13 and TRBJ2-1; 11 bases line up with TRBD1. V lost 5 bases and J lost 2; bases outside the gene matches: 5. Germline CDR1 and CDR2: PRHDT and FYEKMQ (reference sequence). This CDR3 has 16 residues. For the CDR3, the DNA is TGTGCCAGCAGCCGCAGGGACAGGGGGGCCTACAATGAGCAGTTCTTC. This codes for CASSRRDRGAYNEQFF.

The genes are TRBV27 and TRBJ2-1; no firm D call. V shed 6 bases and J shed 3 bases, with 9 bases lying between them. The V gene's germline CDR1 is MNHEY and CDR2 SMNVEV (reference sequence). The CDR3 totals 13 residues. The CDR3 DNA reads as TGTGCCAGCAGGGAGAGTTTCTACAATGAGCAGTTCTTC. Its protein is CASRESFYNEQFF.

The chain is built from TRBV28 and TRBJ2-7; D unclear. The germline gives CDR1 MDHEN, CDR2 SYDVKM. The CDR3 is 13 amino acids. Trimming removed 3 bases from V and 7 bases from J, with 13 bases in between. CDR3: CASSFSRIGEQYF. As DNA, the CDR3 is TGTGCCAGCAGTTTCTCGCGCATCGGGGAGCAGTACTTC.

The chain employs TRBV30 and TRBJ2-1; TRBD2 agrees at 13 bases. With V trimmed by 4 bases and J by 8 bases, 20 bases remained unmatched. Germline loops: CDR1 GTSNPN, CDR2 SVGIG (reference sequence). This CDR3 has 19 residues. Here the CDR3 DNA reads TGTGCCTGGACTGGACTAGCGGGAGTGGTTGGGCCTGGCCCCTATGAGCAGTTCTTC. As protein: CAWTGLAGVVGPGPYEQFF.

About this clone itself: The same CDR3 is also encoded by other DNA sequences in this sample. This rearrangement joins TRBV28 to TRBJ2-3; TRBD2 agrees at 11 bases. Germline loops: CDR1 MDHEN, CDR2 SYDVKM. V lost 2 bases and J lost 4; bases outside the gene matches: 11. The CDR3 contains 18 residues. The CDR3 protein is CASSLAGLGSGRADTQYF. Written as DNA, the CDR3 is TGTGCCAGCAGTTTAGCTGGCTTGGGTAGCGGGAGGGCAGATACGCAGTATTTT.

The chain recombines TRBV6-5 with TRBJ2-7; weak D call: TRBD2 (6 bases). Germline loops: CDR1 MNHEY, CDR2 SVGAGI. This CDR3 spans 15 amino acids. V lost 8 bases, J lost 3 bases, and 20 bases lay in between. DNA for the CDR3: TGTGCCAGCTGGGAAAGCGGGTCTCCCGGCTACGAGCAGTACTTC. Its translation: CASWESGSPGYEQYF.

This rearrangement joins TRBV7-8 to TRBJ1-1; D is perhaps TRBD1 (6 bases). Germline assignment: CDR1 SGHVS and CDR2 FQNEAQ. CDR3 size: 14 residues. Trimming removed 2 bases at V and 4 bases at J, with 11 bases between. The CDR3 nucleotides read TGTGCCAGCAGCTTACCAGGGGTAAGCACTGAAGCTTTCTTT. It encodes CASSLPGVSTEAFF. Together with reference TRBV7-8 and TRBJ1-1, the CDR3 gives the full variable domain: GAGVSQSPRYKVAKRGQDVALRCDPISGHVSLFWYQQALGQGPEFLTYFQNEAQLDKSGLPSDRFFAERPEGSVSTLKIQRTQQEDSAVYLCASSLPGVSTEAFFGQGTRLTVV.

This clone was found a few times. The chain is built from TRBV2 and TRBJ2-1; a possible D gene is TRBD1 (6 bases). CDR3 length equals 15 residues. Germline-derived CDR1 and CDR2 are SNHLY and FYNNEI. Trimming left V 3 bases short and J 0 bases short, with 9 bases between. The CDR3: CASSDQGNSYNEQFF. CDR3 sequence (DNA): TGTGCCAGCAGTGACCAGGGGAACTCCTACAATGAGCAGTTCTTC.

The rearrangement links TRBV7-2 to TRBJ2-3; tentative D call: TRBD2 (7 bases). The CDR3 sequence is 16 residues long. V was trimmed by 5 bases and J by 1 base, leaving 16 bases between them. CDR1 is SGHTA, CDR2 FQGNSA, per germline. The DNA of the CDR3 is TGTGCCAGCAGCGCCCAGGGCGGGGGCGGCACAGATACGCAGTATTTT. Residues: CASSAQGGGGTDTQYF.

V usage is TRBV4-3 and J usage is TRBJ2-2; maybe TRBD1 (6 bases). V was pared by 0 bases and J by 6 bases, with 11 bases between. From germline, CDR1 is LGHNA and CDR2 YSLEER. The CDR3 loop spans 15 amino acids. CDR3 amino acids: CASSQDQGISGELFF. CDR3 in DNA: TGCGCCAGCAGCCAAGATCAGGGGATCTCCGGGGAGCTGTTTTTT.

This chain links TRBV7-2 with TRBJ2-7; 9 positions match TRBD1. V was clipped by 4 bases and J by 4 bases; unmatched bases: 8. Germline-derived CDR1 and CDR2 are SGHTA and FQGNSA. The CDR3 sequence is 15 residues long. The CDR3 DNA is TGTGCCAGCAGCTCCCACAGGGGGCAGGGTTACGAGCAGTACTTC. This sequence encodes CASSSHRGQGYEQYF.

This chain joins TRBV9 and TRBJ1-2; TRBD1 might be the D (5 bases). The CDR3 extends over 14 amino acids. Germline loops: CDR1 SGDLS, CDR2 YYNGEE. The germline V and J ends were trimmed by 0 bases and 4 bases, with 10 bases remaining between them. The CDR3 DNA reads TGTGCCAGCAGCGTAGACGCAGGGTTCTATGGCTACACCTTC. Translated: CASSVDAGFYGYTF.

This chain links TRBV11-2 with TRBJ2-4; possible D gene TRBD2, 6 bases. This CDR3 spans 15 amino acids. Trimming pared 6 bases from V and 8 bases from J, leaving 20 bases between. CDR1 and CDR2 from the germline V gene are SGHAT and FQNNGV. The CDR3 DNA sequence: TGTGCCAGCAGTCGAGGGTACTTCCCGGGGGACATTCAGTACTTC. This gives the protein CASSRGYFPGDIQYF.

The chain combines TRBV30 with TRBJ2-5, with TRBD2 matching over 8 bases. The end of the DNA aligns better with TRBJ2-7, so the J call may be wrong. Germline V lookup: CDR1 GTSNPN, CDR2 SVGIG (reference sequence). The CDR3 is made up of 14 amino acids. The CDR3 sequence is CAWSPVAGGYEQYF. The CDR3 bases are TGTGCCTGGAGTCCGGTGGCGGGAGGATACGAGCAGTACTTC.

For this clone: The junction does not match germline at one end; this may be a read error. This sequence joins TRBV5-4 and TRBJ2-7; 9 nucleotides agree with TRBD2. CDR3 length: 14 amino acids. Germline loops: CDR1 SGHNT, CDR2 YYREEE (reference sequence). The CDR3 region has the DNA TGTGCCAGCAGCTTGGGGACTAGCGTCTACGGGCAGTACTTC. This encodes CASSLGTSVYGQYF.

This clone was found once. This chain uses TRBV27 with TRBJ2-2; D might be TRBD2 (5 bases). CDR1 is MNHEY and CDR2 is SMNVEV in the germline V gene (reference sequence). Trimming cost V 5 bases and J 2 bases, with 9 bases left between them. The CDR3 has 14 residues. The CDR3 DNA is TGTGCCAGCAGTCCAGGACTCAACACCGGGGAGCTGTTTTTT. It translates to CASSPGLNTGELFF.

The chain is built from TRBV4-1 and TRBJ2-1; TRBD2 matches 8 bases. V dropped 6 bases and J dropped 6; count of bases not matched to a gene: 7. CDR3 length equals 14 residues. Germline V CDR1 and CDR2: MGHRA, YSYEKL. The CDR3, as DNA: TGCGCCAGCAGGGCCGGGAGGGCCTTCAATGAGCAGTTCTTC. This codes for CASRAGRAFNEQFF.

This chain links TRBV19 with TRBJ2-7; the match to TRBD2 covers 10 bases. Germline CDR1 reads LNHDA; CDR2 reads SQIVND (reference sequence). With V trimmed by 1 base and J by 5 bases, 8 bases remained unmatched. CDR3 length equals 16 residues. In nucleotides, the CDR3 is TGTGCCAGTAGTATAGGGGCGGGACTAGCGTTCGACGAGCAGTACTTC. Amino acids: CASSIGAGLAFDEQYF.

The chain combines TRBV18 with TRBJ2-7, with a possible D match to TRBD1 (6 bases). Germline loops: CDR1 KGHSH, CDR2 LQKENI. V shed 2 bases and J shed 6 bases, with 11 bases lying between them. The CDR3 is made up of 13 amino acids. The CDR3 DNA reads as TGTGCCAGCTCACCAGCAGGGGTAGGCGAGCAGTACTTC. Translated, it gives CASSPAGVGEQYF. The complete variable domain, with remaining parts taken from reference TRBV18 and TRBJ2-7, reads NAGVMQNPRHLVRRRGQEARLRCSPMKGHSHVYWYRQLPEEGLKFMVYLQKENIIDESGMPKERFSAEFPKEGPSILRIQQVVRGDSAAYFCASSPAGVGEQYFGPGTRLTVT.

Points on this clone: The same CDR3 arises from other DNA sequences in this sample as well. V usage is TRBV5-4 and J usage is TRBJ2-3, with a tentative D call TRBD2 (6 bases). The V end lost 5 bases, the J end lost 5 bases, and 6 bases lay between the germline ends. The CDR3 contains 11 residues. Germline V gene sequence: CDR1 SGHNT, CDR2 YYREEE (reference sequence). The CDR3 sequence is CASRGGDTQYF. In nucleotides, the CDR3 is TGTGCCAGCAGGGGGGGAGATACGCAGTATTTT. The entire variable domain, with the rest obtained from reference TRBV5-4 and TRBJ2-3, is as follows: ETGVTQSPTHLIKTRGQQVTLRCSSQSGHNTVSWYQQALGQGPQFIFQYYREEENGRGNFPPRFSGLQFPNYSSELNVNALELDDSALYLCASRGGDTQYFGPGTRLTVL.

V is TRBV19 and J is TRBJ1-5, with D possibly being TRBD1 (5 bases). V was cut by 1 base and J by 9 bases, with 13 bases left in between. The CDR3 sequence is 14 residues long. Germline loops: CDR1 LNHDA, CDR2 SQIVND (reference sequence). The DNA for the CDR3 is TGTGCCAGTAGTATAGCAGGACATCATATGCCCCAGCATTTT. It yields the protein CASSIAGHHMPQHF.

A remark on this clone: The same CDR3 also results from other DNA sequences found in this sample. This chain joins TRBV18 and TRBJ1-3; D unresolved. The germline V gene encodes CDR1 KGHSH and CDR2 LQKENI. The CDR3 spans 16 residues. Trimming cost V 3 bases and J 0 bases, with 12 bases left between them. CDR3 residues: CASSPVDSSSGNTIYF. CDR3 in DNA: TGTGCCAGCTCACCGGTTGATAGCAGCTCTGGAAACACCATATATTTT.

The chain is built from TRBV28 and TRBJ1-2; maybe TRBD1 (5 bases). CDR3 size: 14 residues. The germline CDR1 and CDR2 sequences are MDHEN and SYDVKM. Trimming took off 6 bases at V and 5 bases at J, with 16 bases between the two ends. The CDR3 reads CASSLGLGEYGYTF. The CDR3 nucleotides read TGTGCCAGCAGCCTGGGACTCGGAGAATATGGCTACACCTTC.

The rearrangement links TRBV5-1 to TRBJ2-7, with 11 bases lining up with TRBD2. This CDR3 region has 15 residues. Germline trimming cut 4 bases from V and 3 bases from J; bases unmatched to any gene: 6. Germline CDR1 SGHRS, CDR2 YFSETQ. CDR3 region: CASSPEGLAVYEQYF. In DNA, the CDR3 is TGCGCCAGCAGCCCCGAGGGACTAGCGGTCTACGAGCAGTACTTC.